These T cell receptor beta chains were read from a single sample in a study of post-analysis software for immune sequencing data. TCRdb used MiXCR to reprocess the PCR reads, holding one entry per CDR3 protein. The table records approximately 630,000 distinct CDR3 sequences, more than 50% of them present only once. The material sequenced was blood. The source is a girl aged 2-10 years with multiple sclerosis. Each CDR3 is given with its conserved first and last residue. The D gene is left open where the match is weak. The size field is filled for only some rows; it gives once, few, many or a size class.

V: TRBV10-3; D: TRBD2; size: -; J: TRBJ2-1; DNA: TGTGCCATCAGTATAATAGCGGGAGGGCCAGTATATGAGCAGTTCTTC; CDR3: CAISIIAGGPVYEQFF
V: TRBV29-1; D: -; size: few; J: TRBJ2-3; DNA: TGCAGCGTGGGCCAGGGCTTGGAGGGAGATACGCAGTATTTT; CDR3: CSVGQGLEGDTQYF
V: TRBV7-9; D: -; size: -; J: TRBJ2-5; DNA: TGTGCCAGCAGCCTTAGAGGCCAGGGCCACTCAGAGACCCAGTACTTC; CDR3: CASSLRGQGHSETQYF
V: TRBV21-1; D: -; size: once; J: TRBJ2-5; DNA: TGTGCCAGCAGCGGACAGAGGACAGAGACCCAGTACTTC; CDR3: CASSGQRTETQYF
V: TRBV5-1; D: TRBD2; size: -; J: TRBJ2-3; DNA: TGCGCCAGCAGCTTGGCACTAGCGGGGAGCGCAGATACGCAGTATTTT; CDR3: CASSLALAGSADTQYF
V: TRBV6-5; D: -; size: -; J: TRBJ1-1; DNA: TGTGCCAGCAGTTACTCGAGTGGGGGCCCCGGCAAGAACACTGAAGCTTTCTTT; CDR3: CASSYSSGGPGKNTEAFF
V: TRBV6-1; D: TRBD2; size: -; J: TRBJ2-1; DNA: TGTGCCAGCAGTGATTCCGGGACTAGCCAGTACAATGAGCAGTTCTTC; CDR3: CASSDSGTSQYNEQFF
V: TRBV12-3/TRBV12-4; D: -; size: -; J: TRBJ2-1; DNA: TGTGCCAGCAGCCAAGGGACGACAAGGGACACAGAGCAGTTCTTC; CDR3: CASSQGTTRDTEQFF
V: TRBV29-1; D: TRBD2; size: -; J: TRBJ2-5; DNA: TGCAGGGGGACTAGCGGGAGACCGCTTTACCAAGAGACCCAGTACTTC; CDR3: CRGTSGRPLYQETQYF
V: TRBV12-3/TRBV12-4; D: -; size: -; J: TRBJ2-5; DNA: TGTGCCAGCAGCCGAGGGACGAGAGGGGAGACCCAGTACTTC; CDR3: CASSRGTRGETQYF
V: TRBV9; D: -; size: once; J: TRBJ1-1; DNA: TGTGCCAGCAGCCCAAAGGGAGGGAACACTGAAGCTTTCTTT; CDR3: CASSPKGGNTEAFF
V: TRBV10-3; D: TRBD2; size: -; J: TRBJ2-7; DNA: TGTGCCATCAGTACCTCGGGAGGTTACGAGCAGTACTTC; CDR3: CAISTSGGYEQYF
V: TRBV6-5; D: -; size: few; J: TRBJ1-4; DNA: TGTGCCAGCAGTTACGGTGGCGCGGGTGAAAAACTGTTTTTT; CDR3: CASSYGGAGEKLFF
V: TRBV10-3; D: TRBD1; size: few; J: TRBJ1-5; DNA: TGTGCCACTAAAGGGATTGACAGGGCACAGCCCCAGCATTTT; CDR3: CATKGIDRAQPQHF
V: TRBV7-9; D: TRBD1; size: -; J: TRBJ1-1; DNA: TGTGCCAGCAGCGTAGACAGGGGCGGTGAAGCTTTCTTT; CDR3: CASSVDRGGEAFF
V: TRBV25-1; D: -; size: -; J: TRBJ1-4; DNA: TGTGCCAGCAGTGATTGGGGGCAATATGAAAAACTGTTTTTT; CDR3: CASSDWGQYEKLFF
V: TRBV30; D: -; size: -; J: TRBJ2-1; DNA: TGTGCCTGGAGTGCCCCGGACAATGAGCAGTTCTTC; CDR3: CAWSAPDNEQFF
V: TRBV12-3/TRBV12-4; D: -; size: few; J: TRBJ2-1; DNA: TGTGCCAGCAGTCCCCTGGGGGGGCGGGGCCCCAATGAGCAGTTCTTC; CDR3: CASSPLGGRGPNEQFF
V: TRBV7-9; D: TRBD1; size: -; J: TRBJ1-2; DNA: TGTGCCAGCAGCTCGGGACAGAGCGTAGGGTATGGCTACACCTTC; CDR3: CASSSGQSVGYGYTF
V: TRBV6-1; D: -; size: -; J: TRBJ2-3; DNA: TGTGCCAGCAGTGAGTCCCGGGACATCCTGTCCAGCACAGATACGCAGTATTTT; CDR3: CASSESRDILSSTDTQYF
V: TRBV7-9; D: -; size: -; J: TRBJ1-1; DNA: TGTGCCAGCAGCTTAGAGGTTTCGGAAGCTTTCTTT; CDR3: CASSLEVSEAFF
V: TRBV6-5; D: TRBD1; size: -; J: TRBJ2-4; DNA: TGTGCCAGCAGTTCCGGGACAGCCAAAAACACTCAGTACTTC; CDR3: CASSSGTAKNTQYF
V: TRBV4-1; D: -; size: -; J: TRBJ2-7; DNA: TGCGCCAGCGGCCAGCCGGGGAGGGGGCTGCGCGAGCAGTACTTC; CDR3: CASGQPGRGLREQYF
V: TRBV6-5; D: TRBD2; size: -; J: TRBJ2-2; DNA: TGTGCCAGCGGCGGGGGGGCCCCCGGGGAGCTGTTTTTT; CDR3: CASGGGAPGELFF
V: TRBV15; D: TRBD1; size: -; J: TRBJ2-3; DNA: TGTGCCACCAGCAGATCCCGACAGGGGGGGATGGATACGCAGTATTTT; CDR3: CATSRSRQGGMDTQYF
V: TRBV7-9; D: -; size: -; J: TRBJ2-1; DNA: TGTGCCAGCAGCCGGACGGGGGATGAGCAGTTCTTC; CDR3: CASSRTGDEQFF
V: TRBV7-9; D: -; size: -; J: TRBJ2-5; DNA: TGTGCCAGCAGCTATCAACAAGAGACCCAGTACTTC; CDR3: CASSYQQETQYF
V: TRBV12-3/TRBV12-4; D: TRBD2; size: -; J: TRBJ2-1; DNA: TGTGCCAGCAGTTTAGATTTAGCGGGAGGGCTGGAGCAGTTCTTC; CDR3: CASSLDLAGGLEQFF
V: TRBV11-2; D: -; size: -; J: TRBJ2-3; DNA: TGTGCCAGCAGCTCCATGAGGGGTGATACGCAGTATTTT; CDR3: CASSSMRGDTQYF
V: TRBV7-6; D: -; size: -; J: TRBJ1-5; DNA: TGTGCCAGCAGCTTAGCGGCGAATCAGCCCCAGCATTTT; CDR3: CASSLAANQPQHF
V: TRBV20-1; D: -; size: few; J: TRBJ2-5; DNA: TGCAGTGCTATGACAGGCCGGGAGACCCAGTACTTC; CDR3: CSAMTGRETQYF
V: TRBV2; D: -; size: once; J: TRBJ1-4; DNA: TGTGCCAGCAGTGGACAGGCAACTAATGAAAAACTGTTTTTT; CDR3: CASSGQATNEKLFF
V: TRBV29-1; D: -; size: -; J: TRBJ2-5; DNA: TGCAGCGTTGATTCGGAGGGCTGGGCGGCCCAGTACTTC; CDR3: CSVDSEGWAAQYF
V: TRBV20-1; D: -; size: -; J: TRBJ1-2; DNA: TGCAGTGCTGGCCTCCTAGACAGAGATGGCTACACCTTC; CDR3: CSAGLLDRDGYTF
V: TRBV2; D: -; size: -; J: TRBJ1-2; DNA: TGTGCCAGCAGTGGCCCCCGGGGGGGGGCGTATGGCTACACCTTC; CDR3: CASSGPRGGAYGYTF
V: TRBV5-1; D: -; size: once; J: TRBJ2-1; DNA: TGCGCCAGCTCGGCGGCGGGACAGATCGACAATGAGCAGTTCTTC; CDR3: CASSAAGQIDNEQFF
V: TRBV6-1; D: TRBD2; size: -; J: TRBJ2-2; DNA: TGTGCCAGCAGGTGGAAGACTAGCGGGAGGAACACCGGGGAGCTGTTTTTT; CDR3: CASRWKTSGRNTGELFF
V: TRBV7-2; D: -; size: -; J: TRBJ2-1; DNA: TGTGCCAGCAGCTTGGGGGTTCCCTCCTACAATGAGCAGTTCTTC; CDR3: CASSLGVPSYNEQFF
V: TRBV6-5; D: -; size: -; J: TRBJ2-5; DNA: TGTGCCAGCAAGGGACATGGGGAAGAGACCCAGTACTTC; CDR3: CASKGHGEETQYF
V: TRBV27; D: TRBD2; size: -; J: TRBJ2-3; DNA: TGTGCCAGCAGTTTCCAGCGGGGGCTTACAGATACGCGGTATTTT; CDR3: CASSFQRGLTDTRYF
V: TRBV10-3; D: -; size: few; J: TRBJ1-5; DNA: TGTGCCATCAGTGAGTCGCGGCCAGGGTGGGGCCAGCCCCAGCATTTT; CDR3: CAISESRPGWGQPQHF
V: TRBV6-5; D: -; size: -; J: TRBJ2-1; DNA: TGTGCCAGCAGTAGAGCCAGTGGAACCTACAATGAGCAGTTCTTC; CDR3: CASSRASGTYNEQFF
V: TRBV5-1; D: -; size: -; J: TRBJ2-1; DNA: TGCGCCAGCAGCTTGTACGGAAGCGATGAGCAGTTCTTC; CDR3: CASSLYGSDEQFF
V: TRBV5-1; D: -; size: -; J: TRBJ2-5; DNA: TGCGCCAGCAGCCTGGCTGGAAGCCAGACCCAGTACTTC; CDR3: CASSLAGSQTQYF
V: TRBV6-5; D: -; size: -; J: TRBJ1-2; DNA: TGTGCCAGCAGATTACAGCGATCCTACACCTTC; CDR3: CASRLQRSYTF
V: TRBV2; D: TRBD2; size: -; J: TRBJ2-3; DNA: TGTGCCAGCAGTAGAGATACTAGCGGGATCACAGATACGCAGTATTTT; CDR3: CASSRDTSGITDTQYF
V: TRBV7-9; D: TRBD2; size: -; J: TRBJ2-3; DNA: TGTGCCAGCAGCCCAAGACTAGCGGGAGAATCTATAGATACGCAGTATTTT; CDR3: CASSPRLAGESIDTQYF
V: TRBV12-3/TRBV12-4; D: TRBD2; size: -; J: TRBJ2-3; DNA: TGTGCCAGCGGCCGGAGGCGGGAGAAAGATACGCAGTATTTT; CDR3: CASGRRREKDTQYF
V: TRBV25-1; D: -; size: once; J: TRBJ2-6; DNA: TGTGCCAGCAGTGACTCCACCCCGGGGCCTGGGGCCAACGTCCTGACTTTC; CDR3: CASSDSTPGPGANVLTF
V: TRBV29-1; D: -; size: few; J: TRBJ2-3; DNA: TGCAGCGTTGGGTCCTCAGATACGCAGTATTTT; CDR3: CSVGSSDTQYF
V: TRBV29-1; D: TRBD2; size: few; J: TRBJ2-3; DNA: TGCAGCGTTCTCCCTAGCGGGAGGTTGAATACGCAGTATTTT; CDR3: CSVLPSGRLNTQYF
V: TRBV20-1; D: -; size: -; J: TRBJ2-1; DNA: TGCAGTGCTAGAGCTGGGCTAGTGGGATACAATGAGCAGTTCTTC; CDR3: CSARAGLVGYNEQFF
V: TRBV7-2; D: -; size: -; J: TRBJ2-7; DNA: TGTGCCAGCAGCTCTACAGGGTTCCACGAGCAGTACTTC; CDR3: CASSSTGFHEQYF